This TCR beta chain originates from a study of shared clonotypes between healthy human individuals. The CDR3 consists of 13 residues. Trimming removed 1 base at V and 6 bases at J, with 7 bases between. Looked up from germline, CDR1 is SGHVS and CDR2 is FQNEAQ. The data were produced by immunoSEQ multiplex PCR, yet TCRdb's version contains in-frame clones alone and is incomplete. Here the sample spans about 2.4 million clones, 90% to 95% being singletons. Sequences were obtained from naive CD4+ T cells from PBMCs. Subset here: CD45RA+ positively selected. The V call is TRBV7-8, the J call TRBJ1-5, with no clear D. This receptor was taken from a man younger than 35 in good health. Some clones in this sample may be carry-over from other donors' samples. This chain's CDR3 is CASSLDGVQPQHF. CDR3 bases: TGTGCCAGCAGCTTAGATGGGGTTCAGCCCCAGCATTTT.